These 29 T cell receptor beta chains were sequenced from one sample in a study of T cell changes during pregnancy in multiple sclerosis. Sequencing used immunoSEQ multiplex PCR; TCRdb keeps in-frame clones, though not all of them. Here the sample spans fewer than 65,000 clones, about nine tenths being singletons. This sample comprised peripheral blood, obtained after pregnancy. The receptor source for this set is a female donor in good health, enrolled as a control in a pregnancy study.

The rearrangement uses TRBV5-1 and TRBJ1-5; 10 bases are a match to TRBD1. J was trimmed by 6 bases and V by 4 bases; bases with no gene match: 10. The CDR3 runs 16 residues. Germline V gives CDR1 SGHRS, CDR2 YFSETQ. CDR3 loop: CASSPTETGGSQPQHF. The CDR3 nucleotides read TGCGCCAGCAGCCCAACCGAGACAGGGGGCTCTCAGCCCCAGCATTTT.

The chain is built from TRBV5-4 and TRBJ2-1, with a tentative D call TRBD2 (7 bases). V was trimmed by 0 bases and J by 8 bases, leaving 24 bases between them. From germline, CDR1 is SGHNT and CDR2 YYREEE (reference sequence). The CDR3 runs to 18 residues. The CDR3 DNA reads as TGTGCCAGCAGCTTGGGCCTTTTTGAGGGGGGGCCGAACGATGAGCAGTTCTTC. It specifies CASSLGLFEGGPNDEQFF.

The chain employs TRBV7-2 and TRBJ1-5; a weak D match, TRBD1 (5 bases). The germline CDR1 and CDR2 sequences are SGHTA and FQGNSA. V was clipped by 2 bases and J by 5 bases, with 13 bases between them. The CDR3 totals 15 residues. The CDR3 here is CASSLSGIGDQPQHF. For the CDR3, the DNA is TGTGCCAGCAGCTTATCAGGGATAGGGGATCAGCCCCAGCATTTT.

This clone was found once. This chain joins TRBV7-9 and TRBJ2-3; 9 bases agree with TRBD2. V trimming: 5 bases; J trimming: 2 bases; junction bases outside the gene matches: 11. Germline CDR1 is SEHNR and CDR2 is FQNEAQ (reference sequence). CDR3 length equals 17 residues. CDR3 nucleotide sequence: TGTGCCAGCAGCCCCCGTGGGAAGCGGGGGGTCACAGATACGCAGTATTTT. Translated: CASSPRGKRGVTDTQYF.

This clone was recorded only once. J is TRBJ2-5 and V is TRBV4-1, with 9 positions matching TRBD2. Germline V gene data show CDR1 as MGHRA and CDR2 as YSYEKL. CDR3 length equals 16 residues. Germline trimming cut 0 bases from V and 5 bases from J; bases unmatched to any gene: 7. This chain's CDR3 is CASSQDQAGGTETQYF. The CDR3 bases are TGCGCCAGCAGCCAAGATCAAGCGGGGGGTACGGAGACCCAGTACTTC.

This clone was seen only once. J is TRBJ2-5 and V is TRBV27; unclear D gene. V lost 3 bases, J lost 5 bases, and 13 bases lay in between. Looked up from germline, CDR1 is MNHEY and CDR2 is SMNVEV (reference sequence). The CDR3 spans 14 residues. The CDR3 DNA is TGTGCCAGCAGTTTTGATCGAGGCACGGAGACCCAGTACTTC. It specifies CASSFDRGTETQYF.

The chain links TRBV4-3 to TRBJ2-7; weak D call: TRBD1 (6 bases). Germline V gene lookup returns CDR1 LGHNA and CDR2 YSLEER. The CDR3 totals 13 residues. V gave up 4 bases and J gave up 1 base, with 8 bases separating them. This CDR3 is CASSLDSSYEQYF. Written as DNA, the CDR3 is TGCGCCAGCAGCCTGGACAGTTCCTACGAGCAGTACTTC.

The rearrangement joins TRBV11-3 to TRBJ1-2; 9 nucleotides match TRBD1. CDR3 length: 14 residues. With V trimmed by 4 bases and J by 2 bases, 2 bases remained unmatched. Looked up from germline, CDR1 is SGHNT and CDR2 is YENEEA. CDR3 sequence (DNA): TGTGCCAGCAGCTACAGGGGGCCGAACTATGGCTACACCTTC. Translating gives CASSYRGPNYGYTF.

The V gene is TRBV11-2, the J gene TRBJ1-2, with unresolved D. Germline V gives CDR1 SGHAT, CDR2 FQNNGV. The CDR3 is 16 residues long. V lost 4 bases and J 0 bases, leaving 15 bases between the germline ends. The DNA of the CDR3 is TGTGCCAGCAGCTACCATATCGGGAGAACTAACTATGGCTACACCTTC. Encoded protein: CASSYHIGRTNYGYTF.

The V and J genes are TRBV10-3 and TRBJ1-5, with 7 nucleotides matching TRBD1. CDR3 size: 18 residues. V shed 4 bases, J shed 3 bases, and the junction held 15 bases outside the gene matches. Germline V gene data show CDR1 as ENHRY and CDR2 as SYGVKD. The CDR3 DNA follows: TGTGCCATCAGTGCGAGATGGGTGGCCGACAGGGACAATCAGCCCCAGCATTTT. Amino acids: CAISARWVADRDNQPQHF.

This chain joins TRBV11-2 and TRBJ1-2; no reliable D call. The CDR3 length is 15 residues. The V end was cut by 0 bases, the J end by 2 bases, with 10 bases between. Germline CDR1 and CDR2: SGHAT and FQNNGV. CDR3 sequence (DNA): TGTGCCAGCAGCTTAGATCGGAGGACGAACTATGGCTACACCTTC. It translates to CASSLDRRTNYGYTF.

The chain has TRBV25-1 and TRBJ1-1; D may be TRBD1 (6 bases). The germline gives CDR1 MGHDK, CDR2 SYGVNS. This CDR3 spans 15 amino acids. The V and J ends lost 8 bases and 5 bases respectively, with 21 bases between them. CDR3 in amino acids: CASGPRQGRGTEAFF. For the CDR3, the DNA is TGTGCCAGCGGCCCCCGGCAGGGGAGAGGGACTGAAGCTTTCTTT. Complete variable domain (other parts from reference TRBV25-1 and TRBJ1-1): EADIYQTPRYLVIGTGKKITLECSQTMGHDKMYWYQQDPGMELHLIHYSYGVNSTEKGDLSSESTVSRIRTEHFPLTLESARPSHTSQYLCASGPRQGRGTEAFFGQGTRLTVV.

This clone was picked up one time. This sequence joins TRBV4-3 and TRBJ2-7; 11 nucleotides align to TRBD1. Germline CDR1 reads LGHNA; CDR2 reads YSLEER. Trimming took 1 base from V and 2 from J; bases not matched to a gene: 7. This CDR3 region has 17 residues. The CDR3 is CASSQVSGQGATYEQYF. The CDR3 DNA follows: TGCGCCAGCAGCCAAGTTAGTGGACAGGGGGCCACCTACGAGCAGTACTTC.

Here the CDR3 reads CASRALAGGQDTQYF. Here the CDR3 DNA reads TGTGCCAGCAGGGCTCTAGCGGGGGGGCAAGATACGCAGTATTTT. V is TRBV25-1 and J is TRBJ2-3, with TRBD2 identical over 12 bases. The junction had 6 bases not matched to a gene; V was cut back by 6 bases and J by 5 bases. This CDR3 region has 15 residues. Germline lookup yields CDR1 MGHDK and CDR2 SYGVNS.

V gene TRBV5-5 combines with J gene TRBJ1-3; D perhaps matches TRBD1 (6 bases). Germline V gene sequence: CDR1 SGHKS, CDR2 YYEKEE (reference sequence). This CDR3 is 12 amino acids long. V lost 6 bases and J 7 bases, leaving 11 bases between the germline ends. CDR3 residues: CASTAGGNTIYF. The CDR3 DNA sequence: TGTGCCAGCACCGCGGGGGGCAACACCATATATTTT.

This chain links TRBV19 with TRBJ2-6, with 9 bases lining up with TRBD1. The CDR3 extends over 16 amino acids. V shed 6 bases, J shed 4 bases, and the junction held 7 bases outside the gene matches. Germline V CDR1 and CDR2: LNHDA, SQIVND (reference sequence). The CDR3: CASSLQGAPGANVLTF. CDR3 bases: TGTGCCAGTAGCCTACAGGGGGCGCCCGGGGCCAACGTCCTGACTTTC.

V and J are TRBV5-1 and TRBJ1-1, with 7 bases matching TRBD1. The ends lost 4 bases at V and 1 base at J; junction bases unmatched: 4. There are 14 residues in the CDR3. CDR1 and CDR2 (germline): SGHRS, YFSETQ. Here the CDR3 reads CASSLGQANTEAFF. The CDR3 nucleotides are TGCGCCAGCAGCCTCGGACAGGCGAACACTGAAGCTTTCTTT.

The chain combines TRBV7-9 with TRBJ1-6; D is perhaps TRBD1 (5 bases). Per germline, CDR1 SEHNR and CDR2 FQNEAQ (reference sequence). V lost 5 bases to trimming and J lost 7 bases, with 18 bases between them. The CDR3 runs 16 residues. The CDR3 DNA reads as TGTGCCAGCAGCGGTTGGCCGGACACCCGAAATTCACCCCTCCACTTT. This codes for CASSGWPDTRNSPLHF.

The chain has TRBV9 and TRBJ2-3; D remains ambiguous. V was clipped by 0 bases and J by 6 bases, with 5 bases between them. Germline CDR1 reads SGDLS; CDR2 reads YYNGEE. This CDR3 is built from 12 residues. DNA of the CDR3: TGTGCCAGCAGCGTAGTCATGGATACGCAGTATTTT. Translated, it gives CASSVVMDTQYF. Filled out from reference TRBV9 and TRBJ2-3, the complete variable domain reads DSGVTQTPKHLITATGQRVTLRCSPRSGDLSVYWYQQSLDQGLQFLIQYYNGEERAKGNILERFSAQQFPDLHSELNLSSLELGDSALYFCASSVVMDTQYFGPGTRLTVL.

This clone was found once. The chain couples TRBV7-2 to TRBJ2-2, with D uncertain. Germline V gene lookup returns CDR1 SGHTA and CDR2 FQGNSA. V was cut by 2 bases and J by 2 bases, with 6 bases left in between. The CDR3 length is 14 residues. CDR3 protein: CASSLYLNTGELFF. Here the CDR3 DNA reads TGTGCCAGCAGCTTATATCTAAACACCGGGGAGCTGTTTTTT.

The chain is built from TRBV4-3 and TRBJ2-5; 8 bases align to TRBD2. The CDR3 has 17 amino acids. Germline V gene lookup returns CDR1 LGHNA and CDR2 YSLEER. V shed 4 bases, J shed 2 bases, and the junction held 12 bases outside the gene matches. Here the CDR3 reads CASSPGTVAGLQETQYF. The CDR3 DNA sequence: TGCGCCAGCAGCCCCGGTACGGTAGCGGGGTTACAAGAGACCCAGTACTTC.

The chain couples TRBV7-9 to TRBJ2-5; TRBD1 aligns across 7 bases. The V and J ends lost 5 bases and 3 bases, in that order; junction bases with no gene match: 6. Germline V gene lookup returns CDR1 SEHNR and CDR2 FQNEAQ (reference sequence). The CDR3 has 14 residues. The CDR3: CASSLGQLKETQYF. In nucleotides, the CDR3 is TGTGCCAGCAGCCTGGGACAGCTAAAAGAGACCCAGTACTTC. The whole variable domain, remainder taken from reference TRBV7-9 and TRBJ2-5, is DTGVSQNPRHKITKRGQNVTFRCDPISEHNRLYWYRQTLGQGPEFLTYFQNEAQLEKSRLLSDRFSAERPKGSFSTLEIQRTEQGDSAMYLCASSLGQLKETQYFGPGTRLLVL.

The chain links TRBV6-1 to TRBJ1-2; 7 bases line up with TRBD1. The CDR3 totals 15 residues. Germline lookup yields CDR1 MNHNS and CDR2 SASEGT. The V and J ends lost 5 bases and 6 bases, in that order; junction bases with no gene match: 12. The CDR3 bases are TGTGCCAGCAGTCTGCCGACAGGGCGGGGTGATGGCTACACCTTC. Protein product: CASSLPTGRGDGYTF.

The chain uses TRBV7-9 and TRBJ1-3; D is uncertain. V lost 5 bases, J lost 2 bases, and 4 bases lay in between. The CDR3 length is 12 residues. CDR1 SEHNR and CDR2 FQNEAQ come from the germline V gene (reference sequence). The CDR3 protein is CASSVTGNTIYF. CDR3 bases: TGTGCCAGCAGCGTAACTGGAAACACCATATATTTT.

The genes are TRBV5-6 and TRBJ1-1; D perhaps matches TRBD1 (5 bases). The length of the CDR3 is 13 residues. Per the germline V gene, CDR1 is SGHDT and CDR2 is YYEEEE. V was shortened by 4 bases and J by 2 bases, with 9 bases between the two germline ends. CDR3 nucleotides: TGTGCCAGCAGCGTTGACAGTAACACTGAAGCTTTCTTT. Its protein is CASSVDSNTEAFF. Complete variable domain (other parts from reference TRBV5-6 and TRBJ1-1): DAGVTQSPTHLIKTRGQQVTLRCSPKSGHDTVSWYQQALGQGPQFIFQYYEEEERQRGNFPDRFSGHQFPNYSSELNVNALLLGDSALYLCASSVDSNTEAFFGQGTRLTVV.

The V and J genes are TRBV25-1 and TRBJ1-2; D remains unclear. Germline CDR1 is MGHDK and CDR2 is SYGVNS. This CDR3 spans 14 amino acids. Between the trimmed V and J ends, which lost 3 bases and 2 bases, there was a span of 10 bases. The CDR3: CASSDLTVNYGYTF. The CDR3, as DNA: TGTGCCAGCAGTGATCTCACAGTAAACTATGGCTACACCTTC.

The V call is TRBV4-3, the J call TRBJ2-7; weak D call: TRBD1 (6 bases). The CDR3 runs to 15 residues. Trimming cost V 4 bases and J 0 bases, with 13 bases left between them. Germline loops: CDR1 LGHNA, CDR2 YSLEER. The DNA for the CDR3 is TGCGCCAGCAGCCCGGAACAGGGCACCTCCTACGAGCAGTACTTC. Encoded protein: CASSPEQGTSYEQYF.

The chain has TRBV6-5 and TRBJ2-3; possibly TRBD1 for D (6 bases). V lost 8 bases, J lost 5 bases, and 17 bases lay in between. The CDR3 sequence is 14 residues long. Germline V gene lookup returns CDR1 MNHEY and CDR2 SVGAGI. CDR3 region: CASERTGSGDTQYF. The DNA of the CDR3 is TGTGCCAGCGAGAGAACAGGGTCGGGAGATACGCAGTATTTT.

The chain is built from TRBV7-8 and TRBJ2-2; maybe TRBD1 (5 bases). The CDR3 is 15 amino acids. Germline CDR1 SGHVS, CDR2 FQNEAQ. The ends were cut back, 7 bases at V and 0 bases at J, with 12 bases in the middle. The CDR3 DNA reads TGTGCCAGCAAAACAGGAGCCGCGAACACCGGGGAGCTGTTTTTT. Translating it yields CASKTGAANTGELFF.